The T cell receptor (beta chain) described here comes from a study of blood T cell repertoires in COVID-19. Overall study context: The origin of the acute and convalescent COVID-19 samples was the United States, Italy and Spain.

Sequencing used immunoSEQ multiplex PCR; TCRdb keeps in-frame clones, though not all of them. The sample shows around 250,000 clones, 86% of them seen only once. Seattle patients were enrolled while actively infected and followed longitudinally. This CDR3 comprises 15 residues. The germline V gene encodes CDR1 SGHNT and CDR2 YYREEE (reference sequence). Trimming removed 3 bases at V and 5 bases at J, with 15 bases between. This clone has only one observation. Sequencing was done on a sample of peripheral blood. The sequence derives from a woman older than 75 with COVID-19, enrolled during active disease. The chain is built from TRBV5-4 and TRBJ2-1; TRBD1 is a possible D gene (6 bases). CDR3 protein: CASSSGQFSDNEQFF. CDR3 in DNA: TGTGCCAGCAGCTCCGGACAGTTTAGTGACAATGAGCAGTTCTTC.